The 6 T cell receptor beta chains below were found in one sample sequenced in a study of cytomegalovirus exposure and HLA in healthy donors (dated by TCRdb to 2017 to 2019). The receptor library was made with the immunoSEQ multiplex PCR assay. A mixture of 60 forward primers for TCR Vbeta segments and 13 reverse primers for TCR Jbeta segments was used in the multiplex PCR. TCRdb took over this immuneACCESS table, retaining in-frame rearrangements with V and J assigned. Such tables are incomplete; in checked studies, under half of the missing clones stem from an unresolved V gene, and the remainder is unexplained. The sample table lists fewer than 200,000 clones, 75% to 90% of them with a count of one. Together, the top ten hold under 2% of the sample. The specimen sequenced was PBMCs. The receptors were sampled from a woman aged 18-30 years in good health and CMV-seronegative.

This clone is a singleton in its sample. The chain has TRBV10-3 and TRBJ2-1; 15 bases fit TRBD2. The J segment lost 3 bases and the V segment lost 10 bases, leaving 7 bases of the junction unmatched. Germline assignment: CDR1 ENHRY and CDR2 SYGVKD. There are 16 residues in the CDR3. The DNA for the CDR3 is TGTGCCACCGGACTAGCGGGAGGGTCTTACTACAATGAGCAGTTCTTC. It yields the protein CATGLAGGSYYNEQFF.

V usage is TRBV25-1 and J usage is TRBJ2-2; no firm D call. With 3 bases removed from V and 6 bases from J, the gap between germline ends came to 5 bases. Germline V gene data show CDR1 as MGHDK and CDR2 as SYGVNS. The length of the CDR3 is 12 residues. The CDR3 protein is CASSDFPGELFF. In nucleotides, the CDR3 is TGTGCCAGCAGTGACTTTCCCGGGGAGCTGTTTTTT.

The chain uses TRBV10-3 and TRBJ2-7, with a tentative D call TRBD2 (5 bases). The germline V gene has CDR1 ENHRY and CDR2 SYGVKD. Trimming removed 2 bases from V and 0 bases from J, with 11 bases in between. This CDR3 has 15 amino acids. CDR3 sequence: CAISEGQSGSYEQYF. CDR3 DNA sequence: TGTGCCATCAGTGAGGGGCAGAGCGGCTCCTACGAGCAGTACTTC.

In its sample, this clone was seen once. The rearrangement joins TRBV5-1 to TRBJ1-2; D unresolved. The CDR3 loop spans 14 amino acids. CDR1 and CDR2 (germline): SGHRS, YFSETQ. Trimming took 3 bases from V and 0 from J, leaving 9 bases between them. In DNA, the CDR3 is TGCGCCAGCAGCTCTGGCCAAACTAACTATGGCTACACCTTC. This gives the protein CASSSGQTNYGYTF.

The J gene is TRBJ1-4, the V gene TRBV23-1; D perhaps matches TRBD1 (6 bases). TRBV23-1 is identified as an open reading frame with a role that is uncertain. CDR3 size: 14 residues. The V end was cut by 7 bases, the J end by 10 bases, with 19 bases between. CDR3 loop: CASTCKGELGKLFF. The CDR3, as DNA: TGCGCCAGCACGTGTAAGGGGGAACTAGGAAAACTGTTTTTT.

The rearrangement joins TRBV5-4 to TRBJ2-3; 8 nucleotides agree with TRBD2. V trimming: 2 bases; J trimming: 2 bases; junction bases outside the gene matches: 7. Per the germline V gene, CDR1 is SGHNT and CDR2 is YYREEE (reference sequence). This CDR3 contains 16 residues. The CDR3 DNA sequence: TGTGCCAGCAGCTTCGGTGTAGCGGGAACCACAGATACGCAGTATTTT. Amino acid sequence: CASSFGVAGTTDTQYF.